These T cell receptor beta chains were read from a single sample in a study of OX40 agonist ivuxolimab in advanced cancers. Assay used: immunoSEQ multiplex PCR; TCRdb lists only in-frame clones, some missing. The sample has about 110,000 clones; more than 70% are singletons. The sequencing here drew on CD4+ or CD8+ T cells sorted from blood, taken in a trial of the OX40 agonist ivuxolimab. Every receptor here comes from an adult with an advanced solid tumor such as melanoma, head and neck, liver or kidney cancer. Both conserved end residues are part of each CDR3. The order of the fields is V gene, D gene, clone size, J gene, CDR3 protein, CDR3 DNA. D genes are given only for firm matches. Some rows have no size entry. The others give once, few or many, or a class for an expanded clone.

v_call: TRBV5-1; d_call: -; clone_size: -; j_call: TRBJ2-1; cdr3_aa: CASSISLTYNEQFF; cdr3_nt: TGCGCCAGCAGCATCTCCCTCACCTACAATGAGCAGTTCTTC
v_call: TRBV4-3; d_call: -; clone_size: few; j_call: TRBJ2-7; cdr3_aa: CASSQDQGQVAGEQYF; cdr3_nt: TGCGCCAGCAGCCAAGATCAAGGACAGGTCGCGGGGGAGCAGTACTTC
v_call: TRBV7-9; d_call: -; clone_size: -; j_call: TRBJ2-3; cdr3_aa: CASSLMQDTQYF; cdr3_nt: TGTGCCAGCAGCTTAATGCAGGATACGCAGTATTTT
v_call: TRBV23-1; d_call: -; clone_size: -; j_call: TRBJ1-2; cdr3_aa: CASNIQGNRKYGYTF; cdr3_nt: TGCGCCAGCAACATACAGGGTAATAGAAAATATGGCTACACCTTC
v_call: TRBV6-1; d_call: -; clone_size: -; j_call: TRBJ2-5; cdr3_aa: CASAIDYQETQYF; cdr3_nt: TGTGCCAGCGCCATCGACTACCAAGAGACCCAGTACTTC
v_call: TRBV6-5; d_call: -; clone_size: -; j_call: TRBJ2-2; cdr3_aa: CASSYRRRENTGELFF; cdr3_nt: TGTGCCAGCAGTTACCGTCGCCGGGAGAACACCGGGGAGCTGTTTTTT
v_call: TRBV14; d_call: -; clone_size: -; j_call: TRBJ2-3; cdr3_aa: CASSQVHRYTQYF; cdr3_nt: TGTGCCAGCAGCCAAGTTCATCGTTACACGCAGTATTTT
v_call: TRBV6-6; d_call: -; clone_size: -; j_call: TRBJ2-3; cdr3_aa: CASTLSRRDTQYF; cdr3_nt: TGTGCCAGCACCCTCTCTCGGAGGGATACGCAGTATTTT
v_call: TRBV9; d_call: TRBD1; clone_size: few; j_call: TRBJ1-1; cdr3_aa: CASSATGSNTEAFF; cdr3_nt: TGTGCCAGCAGCGCGACAGGGTCTAACACTGAAGCTTTCTTT
v_call: TRBV28; d_call: -; clone_size: -; j_call: TRBJ1-1; cdr3_aa: CASTRGGNIRTEAFF; cdr3_nt: TGTGCCAGCACCCGTGGGGGTAACATTCGCACTGAAGCTTTCTTT
v_call: TRBV28; d_call: -; clone_size: -; j_call: TRBJ1-2; cdr3_aa: CASSQDSYGYTF; cdr3_nt: TGTGCCAGCAGTCAAGACAGCTATGGCTACACCTTC
v_call: TRBV6-5; d_call: -; clone_size: -; j_call: TRBJ1-1; cdr3_aa: CASSQTGNTEAFF; cdr3_nt: TGTGCCAGCAGCCAGACGGGGAACACTGAAGCTTTCTTT
v_call: TRBV5-4; d_call: -; clone_size: -; j_call: TRBJ1-2; cdr3_aa: CASSLAGLDGYTF; cdr3_nt: TGTGCCAGCAGCTTGGCGGGGTTGGATGGCTACACCTTC
v_call: TRBV6-5; d_call: -; clone_size: -; j_call: TRBJ2-7; cdr3_aa: CASSQTRVSRQYF; cdr3_nt: TGTGCCAGCAGCCAGACTAGGGTCTCGCGGCAGTACTTC
v_call: TRBV4-2; d_call: TRBD1; clone_size: -; j_call: TRBJ1-3; cdr3_aa: CASSLRDRGGNSGNTIYF; cdr3_nt: TGTGCCAGCAGCCTACGGGACAGGGGTGGAAACTCTGGAAACACCATATATTTT
v_call: TRBV28; d_call: -; clone_size: -; j_call: TRBJ1-2; cdr3_aa: CASSAPGGPNYGYTF; cdr3_nt: TGTGCCAGCAGTGCCCCCGGGGGGCCTAACTATGGCTACACCTTC
v_call: TRBV19; d_call: -; clone_size: once; j_call: TRBJ2-5; cdr3_aa: CASSIRLGGEETQYF; cdr3_nt: TGTGCCAGTAGTATCCGGTTAGGGGGGGAGGAGACCCAGTACTTC
v_call: TRBV10-3; d_call: TRBD1; clone_size: -; j_call: TRBJ1-1; cdr3_aa: CAISASTGLEAFF; cdr3_nt: TGTGCCATCAGCGCCTCGACAGGGCTCGAAGCTTTCTTT
v_call: TRBV14; d_call: -; clone_size: -; j_call: TRBJ2-2; cdr3_aa: CASSQTRQNTGELFF; cdr3_nt: TGTGCCAGCAGCCAAACGAGACAGAACACCGGGGAGCTGTTTTTT
v_call: TRBV6-5; d_call: -; clone_size: -; j_call: TRBJ1-2; cdr3_aa: CASSYEGREGGYTF; cdr3_nt: TGTGCCAGCAGTTACGAGGGACGGGAAGGTGGCTACACCTTC
v_call: TRBV9; d_call: -; clone_size: -; j_call: TRBJ2-7; cdr3_aa: CASSVEDRYEQYF; cdr3_nt: TGTGCCAGCAGCGTAGAGGACAGATACGAGCAGTACTTC
v_call: TRBV25-1; d_call: -; clone_size: -; j_call: TRBJ1-4; cdr3_aa: CASRDSFGTGEKLFF; cdr3_nt: TGTGCCAGCAGAGACAGTTTTGGTACGGGTGAAAAACTGTTTTTT
v_call: TRBV28; d_call: -; clone_size: -; j_call: TRBJ2-3; cdr3_aa: CASSSPRGLTGDTQYF; cdr3_nt: TGTGCCAGCAGTTCACCCAGAGGGCTAACAGGAGATACGCAGTATTTT
v_call: TRBV7-9; d_call: TRBD2; clone_size: -; j_call: TRBJ2-3; cdr3_aa: CASIAGAIVSTDTQYF; cdr3_nt: TGTGCCAGCATAGCGGGGGCCATAGTTAGCACAGATACGCAGTATTTT
v_call: TRBV23-1; d_call: TRBD1; clone_size: once; j_call: TRBJ1-1; cdr3_aa: CANDHGPPQGGSGTEAFF; cdr3_nt: TGCGCCAACGATCATGGACCACCCCAGGGGGGATCAGGCACTGAAGCTTTCTTT
v_call: TRBV7-2; d_call: -; clone_size: -; j_call: TRBJ2-3; cdr3_aa: CASSLGPANTQYF; cdr3_nt: TGTGCCAGCAGCTTAGGCCCAGCGAATACGCAGTATTTT
v_call: TRBV7-2; d_call: -; clone_size: -; j_call: TRBJ1-2; cdr3_aa: CASSPLSGKTYGYTF; cdr3_nt: TGTGCCAGCAGCCCGCTTTCTGGGAAGACCTATGGCTACACCTTC
v_call: TRBV25-1; d_call: TRBD2; clone_size: -; j_call: TRBJ2-1; cdr3_aa: CASSEWASGGYNEQFF; cdr3_nt: TGTGCCAGCAGTGAATGGGCTAGCGGGGGCTACAATGAGCAGTTCTTC
v_call: TRBV28; d_call: -; clone_size: once; j_call: TRBJ1-1; cdr3_aa: CASSLEGGMNTEAFF; cdr3_nt: TGTGCCAGCAGCCTCGAGGGGGGAATGAACACTGAAGCTTTCTTT
v_call: TRBV7-9; d_call: -; clone_size: -; j_call: TRBJ2-4; cdr3_aa: CASRSLTEGLFSKNIQYF; cdr3_nt: TGTGCCAGCAGAAGCTTGACCGAGGGACTTTTCTCCAAAAACATTCAGTACTTC
v_call: TRBV18; d_call: -; clone_size: -; j_call: TRBJ1-2; cdr3_aa: CASSIGPNYGYTF; cdr3_nt: TGTGCCAGCTCCATTGGACCTAACTATGGCTACACCTTC
v_call: TRBV27; d_call: -; clone_size: -; j_call: TRBJ2-7; cdr3_aa: CASSSLLQGGEQYF; cdr3_nt: TGTGCCAGCAGTTCCCTCCTACAGGGCGGGGAGCAGTACTTC
v_call: TRBV10-2; d_call: TRBD1; clone_size: -; j_call: TRBJ2-5; cdr3_aa: CASSVGQVETQYF; cdr3_nt: TGCGCCAGCAGTGTGGGACAGGTGGAGACCCAGTACTTC
v_call: TRBV7-8; d_call: -; clone_size: few; j_call: TRBJ1-3; cdr3_aa: CASSPRLGNTIYF; cdr3_nt: TGTGCCAGCAGCCCAAGGTTGGGGAACACCATATATTTT
v_call: TRBV27; d_call: TRBD2; clone_size: -; j_call: TRBJ2-1; cdr3_aa: CASSSTPTIAGGTNEQFF; cdr3_nt: TGTGCCAGCAGTTCCACCCCGACCATAGCGGGGGGGACCAATGAGCAGTTCTTC
v_call: TRBV6-1; d_call: -; clone_size: -; j_call: TRBJ1-1; cdr3_aa: CASSLLEENTEAFF; cdr3_nt: TGTGCCAGCAGCCTCCTCGAAGAGAACACTGAAGCTTTCTTT
v_call: TRBV30; d_call: TRBD1; clone_size: -; j_call: TRBJ1-5; cdr3_aa: CAVSRGSNQPQHF; cdr3_nt: TGTGCCGTCTCCAGGGGGAGCAATCAGCCCCAGCATTTT
v_call: TRBV5-1; d_call: TRBD1; clone_size: -; j_call: TRBJ1-3; cdr3_aa: CASSPLDRVGHTIYF; cdr3_nt: TGCGCCAGCAGCCCACTCGACAGGGTGGGCCACACCATATATTTT
v_call: TRBV15; d_call: TRBD1; clone_size: -; j_call: TRBJ1-2; cdr3_aa: CATSPIGQGYYGYTF; cdr3_nt: TGTGCCACCAGCCCGATCGGACAGGGGTATTATGGCTACACCTTC
v_call: TRBV9; d_call: TRBD2; clone_size: -; j_call: TRBJ2-1; cdr3_aa: CASSARTSGGADEQFF; cdr3_nt: TGTGCCAGCAGCGCCCGGACTAGCGGGGGGGCCGATGAGCAGTTCTTC